This T cell receptor beta chain was recovered during a study of blood T cell repertoires in COVID-19. About the research overall: Samples of COVID-19 (acute and convalescent) were obtained from the United States, Italy and Spain. T cells, B-cell-depleted T cells, or PBMCs provided the cDNA or gDNA that served as material.

Seattle's enrolled individuals joined amid active infection and were then monitored longitudinally. CDR3 length: 13 amino acids. The germline gives CDR1 MNHEY, CDR2 SVGAGI. The germline V and J ends were trimmed by 3 bases and 0 bases, with 5 bases remaining between them. Study processing details: Amplification of reference gene primers was used by the study to estimate nucleated cell counts. TCRdb's copy holds only in-frame clones and misses some; the assay was immunoSEQ multiplex PCR. The V and J calls and clone size are taken from that table; D and trimming were inferred from the DNA. The sample includes around 280,000 clones, 89% seen only once; the top ten take 8.5% to 14%.

This TCR came from a woman under 40 with COVID-19, enrolled during active disease. The rearrangement links TRBV6-5 to TRBJ1-1, with no clear D. Sequenced: peripheral blood. CDR3 sequence: CASSYRVNTEAFF. In nucleotides, the CDR3 is TGTGCCAGCAGTTATCGGGTGAACACTGAAGCTTTCTTT.